This TCR beta chain was identified in a study of blood T cells in healthy people across ages. With regard to this clonotype: What it binds is not known.

Using a J-beta primer mix together with a sample-barcoded 5' primer, a second PCR was run for about 6 to 12 cycles. TCRdb reprocessed the 5' RACE reads via MiXCR and lists one record per CDR3 protein. The sample holds 1.5 million to 1.9 million distinct CDR3 sequences, roughly two fifths seen once. Trimming shortened V by 6 bases and J by 1 base, and 14 bases separated the two germline ends. The CDR3 is made up of 14 amino acids. Germline V gene sequence: CDR1 DFQATT, CDR2 SNEGSKA (reference sequence). Study observations and caveats: Relative to aged donors, long-lived donors carried more naive CD4+ cells and displayed higher diversity. Estimated diversity across one million T cells was deemed an underestimate. Unsorted PBMCs ruled out conclusive naive versus antigen-experienced comparison.

The chain joins TRBV20-1 to TRBJ2-3, with a tentative D call TRBD2 (6 bases). Source material: blood. This sequence originates from a woman between 18 and 30 years old in good health. CDR3 DNA: TGCAGTGCCAGAACTAGCACTGGCACAGATACGCAGTATTTT. It yields the protein CSARTSTGTDTQYF.